The next 18 T cell receptor beta chains were all read from a single sample in a study of T cells in Graves' hyperthyroidism and ophthalmopathy. Regions amplified from RNA transcripts were the TCR beta CDR3 regions. The HTBI primer set served for first-round RT-PCR of the TCR CDR3. TCRdb re-analysed the multiplex PCR reads in MiXCR, keeping a single row per CDR3 protein. The sample lists 450,000 to 650,000 distinct CDR3 sequences; less than 25% were seen once. The sample taken for sequencing was blood. Receptor source: a man younger than 30 with Graves' hyperthyroidism.

This clonotype was observed many times. The chain couples TRBV6-1 to TRBJ2-5, with 8 positions matching TRBD1. The germline V gene encodes CDR1 MNHNS and CDR2 SASEGT. V was pared by 10 bases and J by 7 bases, with 11 bases of the junction left unmatched. CDR3 length: 13 amino acids. The CDR3 region is CATTGQGRGTQYF. CDR3 coding DNA: TGTGCCACCACCGGACAGGGCCGCGGGACCCAGTACTTC.

The CDR3 DNA is TGTGCCAGCAGTTCCGGCGGTAAGGGGAACACTGAAGCTTTCTTT. It translates to CASSSGGKGNTEAFF. V usage is TRBV12-3 or TRBV12-4 and J usage is TRBJ1-1; D call uncertain. Trimming took 4 bases from V and 1 from J, leaving 13 bases between them. This CDR3 has 15 residues.

The rearrangement joins TRBV20-1 to TRBJ2-5, with D maybe TRBD1 (6 bases). CDR1 and CDR2 (germline): DFQATT, SNEGSKA (reference sequence). The ends were cut back, 3 bases at V and 6 bases at J, with 14 bases in the middle. The CDR3 sequence is 13 residues long. CDR3 nucleotides: TGCAGTGCTAGTGGGCAGGGGTACCAGACCCAGTACTTC. It codes for CSASGQGYQTQYF.

This clonotype was found many times. This rearrangement joins TRBV20-1 to TRBJ1-1; the D gene is possibly TRBD1 (5 bases). V was trimmed by 7 bases and J by 0 bases, leaving 15 bases between them. CDR1 and CDR2 from the germline V gene are DFQATT and SNEGSKA (reference sequence). The CDR3 sequence is 14 residues long. The CDR3 loop is CSDWEGRMNTEAFF. The CDR3 bases are TGCAGTGATTGGGAGGGACGGATGAACACTGAAGCTTTCTTT.

The rearrangement uses TRBV11-2 and TRBJ2-7, with D perhaps being TRBD1 or TRBD2 (5 bases each). Germline assignment: CDR1 SGHAT and CDR2 FQNNGV. With 1 base removed from V and 2 bases from J, the gap between germline ends came to 12 bases. CDR3 length equals 15 residues. In nucleotides, the CDR3 is TGTGCCAGCAGCTTAGGGGCAGGGAGCCCCTACGAGCAGTACTTC. Its translation is CASSLGAGSPYEQYF.

This clonotype was observed once. This sequence joins TRBV10-3 and TRBJ2-5, with 8 bases fitting TRBD1. Germline trimming cut 2 bases from V and 5 bases from J; bases unmatched to any gene: 7. This CDR3 has 15 amino acids. The germline CDR1 and CDR2 sequences are ENHRY and SYGVKD. CDR3 protein: CAISEEGRGLETQYF. DNA for the CDR3: TGTGCCATCAGTGAGGAGGGCAGGGGGCTTGAGACCCAGTACTTC.

In this sample, this clonotype turned up many times. The rearrangement joins TRBV29-1 to TRBJ1-1; 10 nucleotides match TRBD1. The CDR3 extends over 14 amino acids. CDR1 is SQVTM and CDR2 is ANQGSEA in the germline V gene. Trimming cost V 5 bases and J 5 bases; bases outside gene matches: 8. In DNA, the CDR3 is TGCAGCGTTATCGTTGACAGGGGGCATACTGAAGCTTTCTTT. Its translation is CSVIVDRGHTEAFF.

This sequence joins TRBV30 and TRBJ1-5; D call uncertain. V dropped 5 bases and J dropped 7 bases, with 9 bases sitting between them. The CDR3 loop spans 11 amino acids. Germline V gene sequence: CDR1 GTSNPN, CDR2 SVGIG (reference sequence). CDR3: CAWGTNQPQHF. For the CDR3, the DNA is TGTGCCTGGGGCACAAACCAGCCCCAGCATTTT.

The sample holds many counts of this clonotype. This sequence joins TRBV27 and TRBJ2-7; 9 nucleotides align to TRBD1. V was pared by 5 bases and J by 2 bases, with 7 bases of the junction left unmatched. The CDR3 loop spans 15 amino acids. Germline V gene lookup returns CDR1 MNHEY and CDR2 SMNVEV (reference sequence). CDR3 DNA sequence: TGTGCCAGCAGTGCTAGGACAGGGGTAACCTACGAGCAGTACTTC. It is translated as CASSARTGVTYEQYF.

This chain links TRBV28 with TRBJ2-7; unclear D gene. Trimming removed 6 bases at V and 1 base at J, with 7 bases between. The CDR3 loop spans 12 amino acids. Germline values: CDR1 MDHEN, CDR2 SYDVKM. CDR3 sequence: CASRYNSYEQYF. Here the CDR3 DNA reads TGTGCCAGCAGGTACAATTCCTACGAGCAGTACTTC.

At least ten counts were recorded for this clonotype. The rearrangement joins TRBV28 to TRBJ2-7; weak D call: TRBD1 (5 bases). The CDR3 consists of 17 residues. The germline V and J ends were trimmed by 3 bases and 5 bases, with 23 bases remaining between them. Germline CDR1 MDHEN, CDR2 SYDVKM. CDR3 DNA sequence: TGTGCCAGCAGTTTCCCCCCGGTTGTCAGGGTTGCCAACGAGCAGTACTTC. Amino acid sequence: CASSFPPVVRVANEQYF.

This clonotype was detected ten times or more. The CDR3 nucleotides read TGTGCCAGCAGCCTCGACAGGGCATATCAGCCCCAGCATTTT. Encoded protein: CASSLDRAYQPQHF. V gene TRBV6-1 combines with J gene TRBJ1-5; the match to TRBD1 covers 7 bases. Germline CDR1 and CDR2: MNHNS and SASEGT. Germline trimming cut 6 bases from V and 5 bases from J; bases unmatched to any gene: 7. This CDR3 comprises 14 residues.

This clonotype was seen only a few times. A much larger clone differs by one base, so this may be a read error. The chain joins TRBV12-3 or TRBV12-4 to TRBJ2-2; D may be TRBD2 (6 bases). This CDR3 is 16 amino acids long. CDR3 in amino acids: CASSRLTAGSGGERFF. The DNA of the CDR3 is TGTGCCAGCAGCCGTCTCACGGCAGGATCGGGCGGGGAGCGGTTTTTT.

J is TRBJ1-3 and V is TRBV4-3; the D is unclear. The V end was cut by 1 base, the J end by 2 bases, with 6 bases between. Germline CDR1 reads LGHNA; CDR2 reads YSLEER. This CDR3 has 14 amino acids. For the CDR3, the DNA is TGCGCCAGCAGCCAAGCTGGGACTGGAAACACCATATATTTT. Translation gives CASSQAGTGNTIYF.

The CDR3: CASSIGRGGHTDTQYF. The CDR3 region has the DNA TGTGCCAGTAGTATTGGACGGGGGGGCCACACAGATACGCAGTATTTT. The chain links TRBV19 to TRBJ2-3; 8 nucleotides match TRBD2. V gave up 3 bases and J gave up 2 bases; unmatched junction bases: 7. This CDR3 is 16 amino acids long. In germline, CDR1 is LNHDA, CDR2 SQIVND (reference sequence).

This clonotype was picked up a small number of times. V and J are TRBV30 and TRBJ1-5; D unclear. The CDR3 loop spans 14 amino acids. The germline V gene has CDR1 GTSNPN and CDR2 SVGIG (reference sequence). V gave up 0 bases and J gave up 3 bases, with 9 bases separating them. The CDR3 region has the DNA TGTGCCTGGAGTGTTGGGGTTACCAATCAGCCCCAGCATTTT. Translated, it gives CAWSVGVTNQPQHF.

This clonotype was seen many times. The chain carries TRBV12-3 or TRBV12-4 and TRBJ1-1, with D possibly TRBD1 on 6 matching bases. V was pared by 6 bases and J by 1 base, with 24 bases between. This CDR3 has 18 residues. The CDR3 loop is CASSLTGLHTKSNTEAFF. CDR3 bases: TGTGCCAGCAGCCTCACAGGGCTGCACACTAAATCGAACACTGAAGCTTTCTTT.

This rearrangement joins TRBV4-1 to TRBJ2-7; D possibly corresponds to TRBD1 (5 bases). Trimming removed 0 bases at V and 6 bases at J, with 9 bases between. This CDR3 is built from 13 residues. Looked up from germline, CDR1 is MGHRA and CDR2 is YSYEKL. Written as DNA, the CDR3 is TGCGCCAGCAGCCAAGATCAGGGTACCGAGCAGTACTTC. This encodes CASSQDQGTEQYF.